The 12 T cell receptor beta chains reported below all come from one sample, sequenced in a study of lymphopenia after photon versus proton radiotherapy. The repertoire was sequenced with immunoSEQ multiplex PCR; TCRdb's copy has only in-frame clones and lacks some. The sample records roughly 58,000 clones, 87% being singletons. Here the sequenced sample was peripheral blood, taken from a patient treated with proton-based radiotherapy. These receptors were obtained from a man aged 80 or over with esophageal cancer.

V gene TRBV5-1 combines with J gene TRBJ1-5; D remains unclear. Germline V lookup: CDR1 SGHRS, CDR2 YFSETQ. Trimming left V 0 bases short and J 3 bases short, with 7 bases between. CDR3 length: 14 residues. This CDR3 is CASSLDSHNQPQHF. In nucleotides, the CDR3 is TGCGCCAGCAGCTTGGACAGCCACAATCAGCCCCAGCATTTT.

The chain carries TRBV20-1 and TRBJ2-7; D not certain. Trimming took 5 bases from V and 4 from J, leaving 6 bases between them. The CDR3 loop spans 10 amino acids. The V gene's germline CDR1 is DFQATT and CDR2 SNEGSKA (reference sequence). The CDR3 coding sequence is TGCAGTGCTCAGGATTACGAGCAGTACTTC. Protein: CSAQDYEQYF.

V gene TRBV9 combines with J gene TRBJ1-1; possibly TRBD1 for D (5 bases). From germline, CDR1 is SGDLS and CDR2 YYNGEE. V was cut by 2 bases and J by 4 bases, with 9 bases left in between. This CDR3 has 13 amino acids. DNA for the CDR3: TGTGCCAGCAGCGTGTCCGGGGGCACTGAAGCTTTCTTT. Its protein product is CASSVSGGTEAFF.

The chain couples TRBV9 to TRBJ2-3, with D perhaps matching TRBD2 (5 bases). The V and J ends lost 4 bases and 0 bases respectively, with 12 bases between them. This CDR3 comprises 15 residues. Per the germline V gene, CDR1 is SGDLS and CDR2 is YYNGEE. The CDR3 DNA follows: TGTGCCAGCAGCCTCATTGGGAGTAGCACAGATACGCAGTATTTT. Its protein is CASSLIGSSTDTQYF.

Many counts were recorded for this clone. The same CDR3 also results from other DNA sequences found in this sample. The chain combines TRBV6-5 with TRBJ1-2; no definite D call. Germline CDR1 and CDR2: MNHEY and SVGAGI. The germline V and J ends were trimmed by 2 bases and 2 bases, with 9 bases remaining between them. This CDR3 region has 14 residues. The CDR3 sequence: CASSYGLGNYGYTF. The CDR3 DNA reads TGTGCCAGCAGTTACGGGCTCGGGAACTATGGCTACACCTTC.

The chain links TRBV18 to TRBJ1-6, with D hard to call. Between the trimmed V and J ends, which lost 2 bases and 11 bases, there was a span of 10 bases. In germline, CDR1 is KGHSH, CDR2 LQKENI. The CDR3 extends over 13 amino acids. The CDR3 DNA reads TGTGCCAGCTCACCAGGGCCAACCCCACCCCTCCACTTT. Translating it yields CASSPGPTPPLHF. Full variable domain (rest looked up from reference TRBV18 and TRBJ1-6): NAGVMQNPRHLVRRRGQEARLRCSPMKGHSHVYWYRQLPEEGLKFMVYLQKENIIDESGMPKERFSAEFPKEGPSILRIQQVVRGDSAAYFCASSPGPTPPLHFGNGTRLTVT.

V and J are TRBV11-2 and TRBJ2-1; no reliable D call. CDR3 length: 11 amino acids. Germline CDR1 reads SGHAT; CDR2 reads FQNNGV. V was shortened by 5 bases and J by 6 bases, with 5 bases between the two germline ends. This chain's CDR3 is CASSRTNEQFF. The CDR3 DNA reads as TGTGCCAGCAGCCGCACCAATGAGCAGTTCTTC.

J is TRBJ2-1 and V is TRBV5-1, with 11 nucleotides matching TRBD2. This CDR3 has 15 amino acids. From germline, CDR1 is SGHRS and CDR2 YFSETQ. V was pared by 7 bases and J by 7 bases, with 10 bases of the junction left unmatched. Here the CDR3 DNA reads TGCGCCAGCGGCATACTAGCGGGAGCCGATAATGAGCAGTTCTTC. Its translation: CASGILAGADNEQFF.

This clone was counted once. The chain carries TRBV30 and TRBJ1-1, with TRBD1 as a possible D gene (5 bases). CDR3 length: 15 amino acids. Germline V CDR1 and CDR2: GTSNPN, SVGIG (reference sequence). The V end lost 3 bases, the J end lost 0 bases, and 14 bases lay between the germline ends. CDR3 sequence reads: CAWSRKGGVNTEAFF. The CDR3 DNA reads TGTGCCTGGAGCCGGAAAGGAGGGGTGAACACTGAAGCTTTCTTT.

The chain employs TRBV2 and TRBJ2-3; D might be TRBD1 or TRBD2, each matching 5 bases. Deletions cut 10 bases from V and 0 bases from J, with 11 bases between. This CDR3 is 13 amino acids long. Germline CDR1 and CDR2: SNHLY and FYNNEI. CDR3 residues: CANGTASTDTQYF. The DNA for the CDR3 is TGTGCCAACGGGACGGCCAGCACAGATACGCAGTATTTT.

The chain recombines TRBV4-1 with TRBJ1-1; D remains ambiguous. In germline, CDR1 is MGHRA, CDR2 YSYEKL. The V gene lost 0 bases and the J gene lost 1 base, with 6 bases spanning the gap. The CDR3 loop spans 14 amino acids. The CDR3 DNA sequence: TGCGCCAGCAGCCAAGATCTCTGGAACACTGAAGCTTTCTTT. It encodes CASSQDLWNTEAFF.

The chain is built from TRBV5-1 and TRBJ2-5; tentative D call: TRBD1 (6 bases). The length of the CDR3 is 14 residues. Germline V gives CDR1 SGHRS, CDR2 YFSETQ. V was trimmed by 7 bases and J by 3 bases, leaving 16 bases between them. The CDR3 spells CASGPTGIEETQYF. In DNA form, the CDR3 reads TGCGCCAGCGGGCCCACAGGGATAGAAGAGACCCAGTACTTC.